The 18 T cell receptor beta chains reported below all come from one sample, sequenced in a study of cytomegalovirus exposure and HLA in healthy donors. The repertoire was sequenced with immunoSEQ multiplex PCR; TCRdb's copy has only in-frame clones and lacks some. Of 250,000 to 400,000 clones in the sample, 88% were seen once. The sample was PBMCs. The receptor source for this set is a man aged 30-40 years in good health and CMV-seronegative.

This rearrangement joins TRBV6-5 to TRBJ1-2; 7 positions match TRBD1. The ends lost 7 bases at V and 5 bases at J; junction bases unmatched: 7. Germline loops: CDR1 MNHEY, CDR2 SVGAGI. The length of the CDR3 is 13 residues. The CDR3 sequence: CASTPTGDYGYTF. For the CDR3, the DNA is TGTGCCAGCACCCCTACAGGGGATTATGGCTACACCTTC.

This chain uses TRBV11-2 with TRBJ2-5; 11 bases match TRBD2. The CDR3 contains 17 residues. Germline CDR1 is SGHAT and CDR2 is FQNNGV. V shed 1 base and J 3 bases; nucleotides not matched to a gene: 7. CDR3 amino acids: CASSLARLAGGEETQYF. The CDR3 DNA reads TGTGCCAGCAGCTTAGCGCGGCTAGCGGGGGGAGAAGAGACCCAGTACTTC. Supplemented by reference TRBV11-2 and TRBJ2-5, the full variable domain reads EAGVAQSPRYKIIEKRQSVAFWCNPISGHATLYWYQQILGQGPKLLIQFQNNGVVDDSQLPKDRFSAERLKGVDSTLKIQPAKLEDSAVYLCASSLARLAGGEETQYFGPGTRLLVL.

This chain joins TRBV21-1 and TRBJ2-1; the table names TRBD2, a call not compared with the DNA. TRBV21-1 corresponds to a pseudogene. The CDR3 is 20 amino acids. CDR3 bases: TGTGCCAGCAGCAAAGAGAGCCCAGCGGGGGGCGGGATCTCCTACAATGAGCAGTTCTTC. This gives the protein CASSKESPAGGGISYNEQFF.

On this clone itself: The junction does not match germline at one end; this may be a read error. V usage is TRBV6-6 and J usage is TRBJ1-6, with D hard to call. Looked up from germline, CDR1 is MNHNY and CDR2 is SVGAGI (reference sequence). The CDR3 runs 12 residues. The CDR3 protein is CASTLDNSPLHF. In DNA form, the CDR3 reads TGCGCCAGCACCCTTGATAATTCACCCCTCCACTTT.

The chain recombines TRBV7-9 with TRBJ2-7; the match to TRBD1 covers 8 bases. CDR3 length equals 16 residues. CDR1 and CDR2 from the germline V gene are SEHNR and FQNEAQ (reference sequence). V shed 0 bases, J shed 0 bases, and the junction held 4 bases outside the gene matches. The CDR3 bases are TGTGCCAGCAGCTTAGCTCCGGGACAGGTCTCCTACGAGCAGTACTTC. Its translation is CASSLAPGQVSYEQYF.

The rearrangement joins TRBV5-5 to TRBJ1-2; 9 positions agree with TRBD1. V was pared by 4 bases and J by 5 bases, with 3 bases of the junction left unmatched. This CDR3 comprises 13 residues. Germline values: CDR1 SGHKS, CDR2 YYEKEE (reference sequence). In DNA form, the CDR3 reads TGTGCCAGCAGCAGCGGACAGGGGTATGGCTACACCTTC. Translating gives CASSSGQGYGYTF. Variable domain in full (rest from reference TRBV5-5 and TRBJ1-2): DAGVTQSPTHLIKTRGQQVTLRCSPISGHKSVSWYQQVLGQGPQFIFQYYEKEERGRGNFPDRFSARQFPNYSSELNVNALLLGDSALYLCASSSGQGYGYTFGSGTRLTVV.

In DNA form, the CDR3 reads TGTGCCAGCAGCTTACAGGGTTGGTCAGAGACCCAGTACTTC. This gives the protein CASSLQGWSETQYF. This chain links TRBV11-2 with TRBJ2-5; maybe TRBD1 (5 bases). The CDR3 has 14 amino acids. The germline V gene has CDR1 SGHAT and CDR2 FQNNGV. Trimming pared 2 bases from V and 4 bases from J, leaving 11 bases between.

V is TRBV18 and J is TRBJ2-4; TRBD1 matches at 8 bases. The CDR3 has 15 residues. J lost 4 bases, V lost 0 bases, and 2 bases had no gene match. Looked up from germline, CDR1 is KGHSH and CDR2 is LQKENI. The CDR3 loop reads CASSPPGQAKNIQYF. The CDR3 coding sequence is TGTGCCAGCTCACCACCGGGACAGGCTAAAAACATTCAGTACTTC.

The rearrangement joins TRBV27 to TRBJ1-2, with a possible D match to TRBD1 (5 bases). This CDR3 region has 12 residues. The germline CDR1 and CDR2 sequences are MNHEY and SMNVEV (reference sequence). V gave up 8 bases and J gave up 2 bases, with 9 bases separating them. The CDR3 sequence: CASGAVNYGYTF. CDR3 bases: TGTGCCAGCGGGGCCGTGAACTATGGCTACACCTTC.

The V gene is TRBV5-6, the J gene TRBJ2-1, with 8 bases matching TRBD1. V shed 2 bases and J 7 bases; nucleotides not matched to a gene: 8. The CDR3 is made up of 15 amino acids. Germline V gene sequence: CDR1 SGHDT, CDR2 YYEEEE. CDR3 sequence reads: CASSFWTGFKNEQFF. The CDR3 DNA reads TGTGCCAGCAGCTTCTGGACAGGGTTTAAGAATGAGCAGTTCTTC.

CDR3 sequence: CASSQGQGVNTGELFF. The CDR3 DNA is TGTGCCAGCAGCCAGGGGCAGGGGGTGAACACCGGGGAGCTGTTTTTT. The rearrangement links TRBV5-8 to TRBJ2-2, with TRBD1 matching over 7 bases. V was pared by 4 bases and J by 1 base, with 7 bases of the junction left unmatched. CDR1 and CDR2 (germline): SGHTS, YDEGEE. The CDR3 sequence is 16 residues long.

J is TRBJ2-7 and V is TRBV6-1, with 13 bases matching TRBD2. Germline-derived CDR1 and CDR2 are MNHNS and SASEGT. This CDR3 spans 15 amino acids. Trimming cost V 1 base and J 4 bases; bases outside gene matches: 1. This CDR3 is CASSEGLAGGYEQYF. Written as DNA, the CDR3 is TGTGCCAGCAGTGAAGGACTAGCGGGGGGATACGAGCAGTACTTC.

The V gene is TRBV9, the J gene TRBJ1-6; D remains unclear. Deletions cut 0 bases from V and 9 bases from J, with 10 bases between. The germline CDR1 and CDR2 sequences are SGDLS and YYNGEE. The CDR3 length is 14 residues. As DNA, the CDR3 is TGTGCCAGCAGCGTAGGGTCTCTAAGTTCACCCCTCCACTTT. Translation gives CASSVGSLSSPLHF.

The rearrangement links TRBV10-1 to TRBJ1-5, with 8 bases lining up with TRBD1. The V gene's germline CDR1 is WNHNN and CDR2 SYGVQD (reference sequence). V shed 5 bases, J shed 7 bases, and the junction held 4 bases outside the gene matches. CDR3 length equals 13 residues. CDR3 nucleotide sequence: TGCGCCAGCAGTCAGGACAGGGTGCAGCCCCAGCATTTT. Translated, it gives CASSQDRVQPQHF.

V gene TRBV7-9 combines with J gene TRBJ1-5, with D possibly matching TRBD1 (6 bases). The germline V and J ends were trimmed by 1 base and 4 bases, with 14 bases remaining between them. Germline loops: CDR1 SEHNR, CDR2 FQNEAQ (reference sequence). The CDR3 sequence is 16 residues long. CDR3 sequence (DNA): TGTGCCAGCAGCTTAGTCTCCACAGGGATAAATCAGCCCCAGCATTTT. As protein: CASSLVSTGINQPQHF.

This clone came up a few times. The genes are TRBV5-6 and TRBJ2-2; D may be TRBD1 (6 bases). The CDR3 spans 12 residues. The V gene lost 6 bases and the J gene lost 9 bases, with 12 bases spanning the gap. The germline V gene encodes CDR1 SGHDT and CDR2 YYEEEE. CDR3 nucleotide sequence: TGTGCCAGCACCATTACAGGGAGGGAGCTGTTTTTT. Encoded protein: CASTITGRELFF.

The chain combines TRBV2 with TRBJ2-2, with 8 positions matching TRBD1. This CDR3 is 14 amino acids long. Germline loops: CDR1 SNHLY, CDR2 FYNNEI. The trim removed 6 bases at V and 7 bases at J, leaving 7 bases unmatched. Here the CDR3 DNA reads TGTGCCAGCAGGCAGGGGGCGCGGAGCGGGGAGCTGTTTTTT. Translating it yields CASRQGARSGELFF.

The chain combines TRBV9 with TRBJ2-4; the match to TRBD1 covers 12 bases. The CDR3 is 19 residues long. Losses at the gene ends were 2 bases for V and 2 bases for J; bases not matched to a gene: 11. Germline assignment: CDR1 SGDLS and CDR2 YYNGEE. The CDR3 nucleotides are TGTGCCAGCAGCGTTGGGACAGGGGGCGCGGGTTCTACCAAAAACATTCAGTACTTC. It codes for CASSVGTGGAGSTKNIQYF. The full variable domain, rest sourced from reference TRBV9 and TRBJ2-4, is DSGVTQTPKHLITATGQRVTLRCSPRSGDLSVYWYQQSLDQGLQFLIQYYNGEERAKGNILERFSAQQFPDLHSELNLSSLELGDSALYFCASSVGTGGAGSTKNIQYFGAGTRLSVL.